This T cell receptor beta chain comes out of a study of beta chain features in type 1 diabetes. Broader study findings: Moderate but significant shortening of TCRB CDR3s was recorded in all four CD4+ subsets from Type 1 diabetes patients.

The table lists this clone with many counts. What it binds is unknown. Populations obtained by sorting all exceeded 98% purity. What was sequenced were expressed TCRB transcripts, since all of the isolated RNA had been reverse transcribed. Some clones are missing from TCRdb's copy, which holds only in-frame ones; the method was immunoSEQ multiplex PCR. The sample has 300,000 or so clones, approximately 15% seen once. The TCR comes from a young man with type 1 diabetes. Sequencing was performed on naive CD4+ T cells from blood.

The CDR3 DNA sequence: TGCGCCAGCAGCCAAGATTCCCGGTACAATGAGCAGTTCTTC. It translates to CASSQDSRYNEQFF. The chain is built from TRBV4-3 and TRBJ2-1, with D unclear. Germline V CDR1 and CDR2: LGHNA, YSLEER. V lost 0 bases and J lost 4, with 7 bases in between. This CDR3 comprises 14 residues.